This T cell receptor beta chain originates from a study of PD-1 blockade in classical Hodgkin lymphoma. The time point: cycle 4 day 1 (C4D1), after more than five weeks of nivolumab. After autologous stem cell transplantation all patients relapsed, and prior brentuximab vedotin exposure differed between cohorts. With magnetic negative selection, CD4+ T cells were purified from PBMCs that had been thawed. Classifying best responses yielded complete response, partial response or progressive disease. The CDR3 has 14 residues. With 0 bases removed from V and 6 bases from J, the gap between germline ends came to 9 bases. Looked up from germline, CDR1 is ENHRY and CDR2 is SYGVKD. The table came from immunoSEQ multiplex PCR; TCRdb's copy has only in-frame clones and leaves some out. The table records some 30,000 clones, 90% to 95% of them present only once.

The gene calls are TRBV10-3 and TRBJ2-1; no reliable D call. The sequence was collected from a human donor with classical Hodgkin lymphoma. Sequences were derived from CD4+ T cells from blood, sampled before the fourth cycle of nivolumab. The CDR3 nucleotides read TGTGCCATCAGTGAGTCCGCTCTCTTCAATGAGCAGTTCTTC. It encodes CAISESALFNEQFF.